This TCR beta chain was sequenced for a study of chemoradiotherapy in HPV16-positive cancers. Study results and caveats: Functional assays defining HPV-specific T cells used only a couple of HPV16-positive patients.

Comment on this clone: Its antigen is unknown.

The V gene lost 8 bases and the J gene lost 5 bases, with 9 bases spanning the gap. The CDR3 spans 11 residues. Germline V gene data show CDR1 as ENHRY and CDR2 as SYGVKD. TCRdb's table, derived via immunoSEQ multiplex PCR, lists solely in-frame clones and lacks some. The sample gives thousands of clones, about 88% of which show up once; 6% is in the top ten. This TCR came from a human donor with HPV-associated anogenital cancer. The V gene is TRBV10-3, the J gene TRBJ1-2; the D gene is possibly TRBD1 (5 bases). The input for sequencing was tumor tissue, taken from a patient who underwent chemoradiotherapy. The CDR3 coding sequence is TGTGCCATCGGGACGGAGTATGGCTACACCTTC. Its translation: CAIGTEYGYTF.